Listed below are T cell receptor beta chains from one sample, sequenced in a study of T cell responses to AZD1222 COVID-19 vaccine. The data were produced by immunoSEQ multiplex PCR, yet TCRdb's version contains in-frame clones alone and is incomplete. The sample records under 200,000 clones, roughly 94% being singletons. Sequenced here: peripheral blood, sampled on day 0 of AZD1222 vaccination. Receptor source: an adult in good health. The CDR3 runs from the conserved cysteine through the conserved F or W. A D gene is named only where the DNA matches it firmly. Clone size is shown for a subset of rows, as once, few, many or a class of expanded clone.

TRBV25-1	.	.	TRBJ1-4	CASSESRDRAKLFF	TGTGCCAGCAGTGAATCGAGGGACCGGGCAAAACTGTTTTTT
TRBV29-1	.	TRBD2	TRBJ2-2	CSVGLAVSAGELFF	TGCAGCGTGGGACTAGCTGTTTCCGCCGGGGAGCTGTTTTTT
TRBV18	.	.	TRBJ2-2	CASSPGSGELFF	TGTGCCAGCTCACCCGGGTCCGGGGAGCTGTTTTTT
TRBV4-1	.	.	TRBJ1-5	CASSQGGTRDQPQHF	TGCGCCAGCAGCCAAGGAGGGACACGGGATCAGCCCCAGCATTTT
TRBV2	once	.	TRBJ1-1	CASSEWGDTEAFF	TGTGCCAGCAGTGAATGGGGGGACACTGAAGCTTTCTTT
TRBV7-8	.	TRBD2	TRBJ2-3	CASRTSGSVLDTQYF	TGTGCCAGCAGGACTAGCGGGAGTGTTCTAGATACGCAGTATTTT
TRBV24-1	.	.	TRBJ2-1	CATSGPGGRGYNEQFF	TGTGCCACCAGTGGCCCAGGGGGGAGAGGGTACAATGAGCAGTTCTTC
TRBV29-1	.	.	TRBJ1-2	CSVVRVDVDGYTF	TGCAGCGTTGTCAGAGTAGACGTTGACGGCTACACCTTC
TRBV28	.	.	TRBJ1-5	CASSPDLYSNQPQHF	TGTGCCAGCAGCCCGGACCTCTATAGCAATCAGCCCCAGCATTTT
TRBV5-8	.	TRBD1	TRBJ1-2	CASSLVGQDNYGYTF	TGTGCCAGCAGCTTGGTGGGACAGGATAACTATGGCTACACCTTC
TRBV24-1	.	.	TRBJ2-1	CATSDFIGNDEQFF	TGTGCCACCAGTGATTTTATAGGAAACGATGAGCAGTTCTTC
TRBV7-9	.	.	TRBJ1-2	CASSWGDGYTF	TGTGCCAGCAGCTGGGGCGATGGCTACACCTTC
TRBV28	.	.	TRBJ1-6	CASTHLGQGVSPLHF	TGTGCCAGCACCCATCTAGGGCAGGGCGTCTCACCCCTCCACTTT
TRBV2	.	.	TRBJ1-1	CASRALYEAFF	TGTGCCAGCAGGGCGCTCTACGAAGCTTTCTTT
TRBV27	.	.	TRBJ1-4	CASSPGATNEKLFF	TGTGCCAGCAGCCCGGGTGCAACTAATGAAAAACTGTTTTTT
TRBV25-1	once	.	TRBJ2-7	CASSELGTYEQYF	TGTGCCAGCAGTGAACTGGGAACCTACGAGCAGTACTTC
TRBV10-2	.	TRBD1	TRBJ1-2	CASSETGQGAYGYTF	TGCGCCAGCAGTGAGACCGGACAGGGGGCCTATGGCTACACCTTC
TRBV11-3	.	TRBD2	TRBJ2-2	CASSLRTSGSVGELFF	TGTGCCAGCAGCTTAAGGACTAGCGGGAGCGTCGGGGAGCTGTTTTTT
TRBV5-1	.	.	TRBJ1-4	CASSFRQAGDEKLFF	TGCGCCAGCAGCTTTCGACAGGCGGGTGACGAAAAACTGTTTTTT
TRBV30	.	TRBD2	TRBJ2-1	CAWRVVGDGGKGKQFF	TGTGCCTGGAGGGTTGTGGGGGACGGGGGGAAAGGGAAGCAGTTCTTC
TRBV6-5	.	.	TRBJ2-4	CASSPPWKGKNIQYF	TGTGCCAGCAGCCCCCCTTGGAAGGGGAAAAACATTCAGTACTTC
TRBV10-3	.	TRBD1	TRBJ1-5	CATGQGAGQPQHF	TGTGCCACCGGACAGGGGGCAGGTCAGCCCCAGCATTTT
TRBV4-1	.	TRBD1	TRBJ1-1	CASSQLTGRFTEAFF	TGCGCCAGCAGCCAACTGACAGGGCGCTTCACTGAAGCTTTCTTT
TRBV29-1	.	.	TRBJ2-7	CSARGRGGASHYEQYF	TGCAGCGCCAGGGGTAGGGGGGGCGCTTCTCACTACGAGCAGTACTTC
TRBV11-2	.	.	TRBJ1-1	CASSLIDTEAFF	TGTGCCAGCAGCCTGATTGACACTGAAGCTTTCTTT